This T cell receptor (beta chain) was identified in a study of CD8 T cells in acute hepatitis C reinfection. Notes on the study in general: Alphabeta pairing of public clonotypes could not be determined from bulk TCRbeta data. Diversity was high, without significant differences between resolver and chronic groups. About twelve public clonotypes were found regardless of outcome.

The method was immunoSEQ multiplex PCR; TCRdb's version includes in-frame clones alone and lacks a portion of them. The data hold more than 35,000 clones, with around 87% observed a single time. CDR3 length: 14 amino acids. Germline V gives CDR1 SGDLS, CDR2 YYNGEE. In the case of this clone: Its antigen remains unidentified. An end of the junction does not agree with germline; a read error may underlie this. This sample includes further DNA sequences coding for the same CDR3.

Sample time point: naive CD8 control sorted from an acute-time-point sample. Acute primary HCV infection: positive HCV RNA or antibody test after negative test within 24 weeks. The sequenced sample consisted of naive CD8+ T cells from PBMCs. This sequence joins TRBV9 and TRBJ1-1; TRBD1 might be the D (6 bases). This receptor was obtained from a man between 25 and 39 years old with chronic hepatitis C. CDR3 sequence reads: CASSAGDFGTEAFF. In nucleotides, the CDR3 is TGTGCCAGCAGCGCAGGGGATTTCGGCACTGAAGCTTTTTTT.